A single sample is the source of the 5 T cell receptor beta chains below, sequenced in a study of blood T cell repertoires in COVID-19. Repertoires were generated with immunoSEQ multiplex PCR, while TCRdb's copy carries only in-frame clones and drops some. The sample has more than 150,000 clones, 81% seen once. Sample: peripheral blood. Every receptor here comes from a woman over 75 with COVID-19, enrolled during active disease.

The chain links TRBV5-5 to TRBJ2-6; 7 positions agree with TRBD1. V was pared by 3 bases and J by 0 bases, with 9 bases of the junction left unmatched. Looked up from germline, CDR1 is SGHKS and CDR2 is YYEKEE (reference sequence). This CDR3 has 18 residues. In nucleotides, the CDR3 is TGTGCCAGCAGCTCCCGAGACAGGGCCCACTCTGGGGCCAACGTCCTGACTTTC. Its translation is CASSSRDRAHSGANVLTF.

The CDR3 DNA follows: TGTGCCAGCAGTGAGATAGGACTAGTTTCAGATACGCAGTATTTT. It encodes CASSEIGLVSDTQYF. The rearrangement links TRBV2 to TRBJ2-3; 7 nucleotides match TRBD2. Germline CDR1 reads SNHLY; CDR2 reads FYNNEI. The CDR3 sequence is 15 residues long. The trim removed 3 bases at V and 4 bases at J, leaving 7 bases unmatched.

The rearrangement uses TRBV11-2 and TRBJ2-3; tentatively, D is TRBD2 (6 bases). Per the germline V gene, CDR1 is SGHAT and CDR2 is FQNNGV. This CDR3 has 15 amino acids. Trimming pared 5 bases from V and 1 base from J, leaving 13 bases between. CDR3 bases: TGTGCCAGCAGCCTTACGGGACTCCGCACAGATACGCAGTATTTT. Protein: CASSLTGLRTDTQYF.

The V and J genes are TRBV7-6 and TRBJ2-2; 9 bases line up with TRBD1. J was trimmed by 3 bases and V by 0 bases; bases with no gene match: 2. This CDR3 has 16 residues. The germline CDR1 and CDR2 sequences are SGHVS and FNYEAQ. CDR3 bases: TGTGCCAGCAGCTTAGCGGGACAGGGTTACACCGGGGAGCTGTTTTTT. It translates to CASSLAGQGYTGELFF.

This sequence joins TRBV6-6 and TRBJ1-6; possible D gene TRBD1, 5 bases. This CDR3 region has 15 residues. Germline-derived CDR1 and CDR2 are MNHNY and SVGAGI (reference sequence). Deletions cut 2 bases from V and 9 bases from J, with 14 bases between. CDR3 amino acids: CASSYNGRVGSPLHF. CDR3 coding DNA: TGTGCCAGCAGTTACAACGGCAGGGTGGGTTCACCCCTCCACTTT.